This T cell receptor beta chain emerged from a study of CD8 T cells in Susac syndrome. Study in general: Each patient with Susac syndrome, at the time of blood draw, was therapy-naive, on corticosteroids, or on intravenous immunoglobulin alone.

Trimming took 0 bases from V and 7 from J; bases not matched to a gene: 5. This CDR3 is built from 14 residues. Per germline, CDR1 DFQATT and CDR2 SNEGSKA (reference sequence). RNA, at about 0.5 to 1 ug, was reverse transcribed with random hexamers. Amplification of TCR beta CDR3 by immunoSEQ multiplex PCR spanned 54 Vbeta and 13 Jbeta. TCRdb reprocessed the immunoSEQ multiplex PCR reads with MiXCR, giving one entry per CDR3 protein. The sample has approximately 180,000 distinct CDR3 sequences, about 91% seen once; the top ten hold 0.087%. Sequencing of TCR beta was carried out in blood CD8+ and CD4+ T cells. While CD8+ and CD4+ T cells were isolated negatively, TEMRA cells were enriched by FACS.

The chain is built from TRBV20-1 and TRBJ2-2, with 7 bases that match TRBD2. The sample taken for sequencing was CD4+ T cells from PBMCs. The TCR comes from a human donor with Susac syndrome. In nucleotides, the CDR3 is TGCAGTGCTAGAGAGGCGGGAGTTATCGGGGAGCTGTTTTTT. Its translation is CSAREAGVIGELFF.